One sample yielded the 32 T cell receptor beta chains listed below, sequenced in a study of Tregs in tolerant kidney transplant recipients. Clones were read by immunoSEQ multiplex PCR, and TCRdb kept only the in-frame ones, dropping some. The sample has 200,000 to 300,000 clones; more than 65% are singletons. The material sequenced was CD4+ T cells from blood. The receptors were sampled from a human donor in good health.

The V call is TRBV19, the J call TRBJ2-3; 7 nucleotides agree with TRBD1. V was clipped by 3 bases and J by 0 bases; unmatched bases: 6. Germline assignment: CDR1 LNHDA and CDR2 SQIVND (reference sequence). The CDR3 has 16 residues. CDR3 protein: CASSIYGDSSTDTQYF. CDR3 sequence (DNA): TGTGCCAGTAGTATTTATGGGGACAGTAGCACAGATACGCAGTATTTT.

The chain carries TRBV5-6 and TRBJ2-2; TRBD2 aligns across 11 bases. Germline trimming cut 4 bases from V and 3 bases from J; bases unmatched to any gene: 5. The CDR3 loop spans 16 amino acids. CDR1 is SGHDT, CDR2 YYEEEE, per germline. The CDR3 nucleotides are TGTGCCAGCAGCCGACTAGCGGGGAGCGACACCGGGGAGCTGTTTTTT. Amino acid sequence: CASSRLAGSDTGELFF.

The J gene is TRBJ2-1, the V gene TRBV5-1, with 8 bases identical to TRBD2. Germline V lookup: CDR1 SGHRS, CDR2 YFSETQ. The length of the CDR3 is 16 residues. V dropped 4 bases and J dropped 3; count of bases not matched to a gene: 9. In DNA form, the CDR3 reads TGCGCCAGCAGCCCGACAAGCGGGAGTTTCTACAATGAGCAGTTCTTC. Translating it yields CASSPTSGSFYNEQFF.

The chain combines TRBV6-4 with TRBJ2-7; 7 bases are a match to TRBD2. The V gene end was trimmed by 4 bases and the J gene end by 6 bases; junction bases not matched to a gene: 18. Germline V CDR1 and CDR2: MRHNA, SNTAGT. The CDR3 is 17 residues long. The CDR3 is CASSANHGGRGGSEQYF. As DNA, the CDR3 is TGTGCCAGCAGTGCCAACCACGGAGGGAGGGGAGGCTCCGAGCAGTACTTC.

The rearrangement links TRBV5-1 to TRBJ2-5, with D possibly TRBD1 on 5 matching bases. Trimming removed 0 bases at V and 5 bases at J, with 14 bases between. Germline CDR1 is SGHRS and CDR2 is YFSETQ. The CDR3 is 15 residues long. CDR3 sequence: CASSLAQTAAETQYF. CDR3 coding DNA: TGCGCCAGCAGCTTGGCCCAGACAGCAGCGGAGACCCAGTACTTC.

This chain links TRBV5-4 with TRBJ2-7, with TRBD1 as a possible D gene (6 bases). The V and J ends lost 2 bases and 6 bases respectively, with 18 bases between them. This CDR3 has 15 residues. Germline V gives CDR1 SGHNT, CDR2 YYREEE (reference sequence). CDR3 protein: CASSLVGRGRAEQYF. CDR3 in DNA: TGTGCCAGCAGCTTAGTCGGCAGGGGTCGGGCCGAGCAGTACTTC. The whole variable domain, remainder taken from reference TRBV5-4 and TRBJ2-7, is ETGVTQSPTHLIKTRGQQVTLRCSSQSGHNTVSWYQQALGQGPQFIFQYYREEENGRGNFPPRFSGLQFPNYSSELNVNALELDDSALYLCASSLVGRGRAEQYFGPGTRLTVT.

This clone appeared a few times. The rearrangement uses TRBV19 and TRBJ1-4; 9 bases agree with TRBD1. This CDR3 is built from 13 residues. The V gene's germline CDR1 is LNHDA and CDR2 SQIVND (reference sequence). The ends lost 6 bases at V and 8 bases at J; junction bases unmatched: 4. The CDR3 nucleotides read TGTGCCAGTAGCCGGGACAGGGCAGAAAAACTGTTTTTT. Translated: CASSRDRAEKLFF.

This chain joins TRBV19 and TRBJ2-3; no definite D call. Germline CDR1 LNHDA, CDR2 SQIVND (reference sequence). Trimming pared 2 bases from V and 0 bases from J, leaving 9 bases between. The CDR3 has 15 amino acids. CDR3 nucleotide sequence: TGTGCCAGTAGTATAATCGGCGCTAGCACAGATACGCAGTATTTT. Residues: CASSIIGASTDTQYF.

This chain connects TRBV6-1 to TRBJ1-6, with D unresolved. CDR1 and CDR2 from the germline V gene are MNHNS and SASEGT. The CDR3 runs 14 residues. V was trimmed by 7 bases and J by 10 bases, leaving 17 bases between them. The CDR3 coding sequence is TGTGCCAGCAAGCCCCAAGCGGGAGAATCACCCCTCCACTTT. Encoded protein: CASKPQAGESPLHF.

The V call is TRBV9, the J call TRBJ2-1; unclear D gene. Germline values: CDR1 SGDLS, CDR2 YYNGEE. The CDR3 has 12 residues. The V gene lost 5 bases and the J gene lost 1 base, with 4 bases spanning the gap. CDR3 DNA: TGTGCCAGCAGTGGATCCTACAATGAGCAGTTCTTC. Amino acids: CASSGSYNEQFF.

The genes are TRBV6-1 and TRBJ1-5; D remains unclear. This CDR3 region has 14 residues. The V and J ends lost 4 bases and 2 bases respectively, with 9 bases between them. Germline values: CDR1 MNHNS, CDR2 SASEGT. The CDR3 DNA sequence: TGTGCCAGCAGTGTGGTTCCCCGCAATCAGCCCCAGCATTTT. It codes for CASSVVPRNQPQHF.

The rearrangement uses TRBV5-1 and TRBJ2-3; 11 nucleotides match TRBD2. The trim removed 0 bases at V and 2 bases at J, leaving 17 bases unmatched. CDR1 and CDR2 from the germline V gene are SGHRS and YFSETQ. This CDR3 is 21 amino acids long. This CDR3 is CASSLELGGPPGLAATDTQYF. Here the CDR3 DNA reads TGCGCCAGCAGCTTGGAGTTAGGGGGCCCACCGGGACTAGCGGCCACAGATACGCAGTATTTT. Using reference TRBV5-1 and TRBJ2-3 for the parts outside the CDR3, the full variable domain is KAGVTQTPRYLIKTRGQQVTLSCSPISGHRSVSWYQQTPGQGLQFLFEYFSETQRNKGNFPGRFSGRQFSNSRSEMNVSTLELGDSALYLCASSLELGGPPGLAATDTQYFGPGTRLTVL.

The gene calls are TRBV6-6 and TRBJ1-5; D possibly corresponds to TRBD1 (6 bases). The V gene's germline CDR1 is MNHNY and CDR2 SVGAGI (reference sequence). CDR3 length equals 16 residues. The V end lost 7 bases, the J end lost 5 bases, and 21 bases lay between the germline ends. The CDR3 loop reads CASTPRDGGADQPQHF. CDR3 bases: TGTGCCAGCACCCCCCGCGATGGGGGGGCGGATCAGCCCCAGCATTTT.

The V gene is TRBV19, the J gene TRBJ2-5; maybe TRBD2 (5 bases). CDR1 is LNHDA, CDR2 SQIVND, per germline (reference sequence). Trimming took 7 bases from V and 2 from J, leaving 14 bases between them. This CDR3 has 14 amino acids. CDR3 in amino acids: CASMRHGGQETQYF. The CDR3 nucleotides are TGTGCCAGTATGCGCCACGGCGGGCAAGAGACCCAGTACTTC.

The chain carries TRBV18 and TRBJ2-2; 12 bases are a match to TRBD2. With 3 bases clipped from V and 6 bases from J, the junction kept 5 bases outside the gene matches. This CDR3 contains 16 residues. Germline values: CDR1 KGHSH, CDR2 LQKENI. The CDR3 region is CASSPTSGSLPGELFF. The CDR3 coding sequence is TGTGCCAGCTCACCGACTAGCGGGAGCCTACCCGGGGAGCTGTTTTTT.

The rearrangement links TRBV6-5 to TRBJ2-3; D remains unclear. The V end lost 0 bases, the J end lost 6 bases, and 13 bases lay between the germline ends. Germline lookup yields CDR1 MNHEY and CDR2 SVGAGI. This CDR3 is built from 15 residues. CDR3 in DNA: TGTGCCAGCAGTTACTCATTCCCCGAACATGATACGCAGTATTTT. This encodes CASSYSFPEHDTQYF.

J is TRBJ2-2 and V is TRBV19, with D possibly being TRBD2 (5 bases). CDR1 is LNHDA, CDR2 SQIVND, per germline (reference sequence). This CDR3 comprises 16 residues. Trimming removed 3 bases from V and 8 bases from J, with 19 bases in between. The CDR3 DNA follows: TGTGCCAGTAGTATGAGTAGCGCATCCCGGCCGGGGGAGCTGTTTTTT. Translated: CASSMSSASRPGELFF.

This clone showed up just once. The chain joins TRBV9 to TRBJ2-7; 8 bases are a match to TRBD1. The CDR3 totals 14 residues. Trimming cost V 4 bases and J 3 bases; bases outside gene matches: 6. Germline V CDR1 and CDR2: SGDLS, YYNGEE. DNA of the CDR3: TGTGCCAGCAGCATTACTACAGGGGGCTACGAGCAGTACTTC. It encodes CASSITTGGYEQYF.

The V and J genes are TRBV7-7 and TRBJ2-2; tentatively, D is TRBD2 (5 bases). Germline values: CDR1 SSHAT, CDR2 FNYEAQ (reference sequence). The CDR3 has 14 amino acids. V shed 6 bases and J shed 4 bases, with 12 bases lying between them. In DNA, the CDR3 is TGTGCCAGCAGTCTCAAAGCGGTCACCGGGGAGCTGTTTTTT. This codes for CASSLKAVTGELFF.

V is TRBV7-6 and J is TRBJ2-1; D is ambiguous. Trimming stripped 5 bases from V and 0 bases from J, with 8 bases between. Germline lookup yields CDR1 SGHVS and CDR2 FNYEAQ. CDR3 size: 14 residues. CDR3 sequence: CASSPPSSYNEQFF. The CDR3 DNA follows: TGTGCCAGCAGCCCCCCTAGCTCCTACAATGAGCAGTTCTTC. The full variable domain, completed using reference TRBV7-6 and TRBJ2-1, is GAGVSQSPRYKVTKRGQDVALRCDPISGHVSLYWYRQALGQGPEFLTYFNYEAQQDKSGLPNDRFSAERPEGSISTLTIQRTEQRDSAMYRCASSPPSSYNEQFFGPGTRLTVL.

The gene calls are TRBV10-1 and TRBJ2-3, with D possibly TRBD2 on 6 matching bases. CDR1 and CDR2 (germline): WNHNN, SYGVQD (reference sequence). Deletions cut 3 bases from V and 7 bases from J, with 8 bases between. This CDR3 comprises 12 residues. CDR3 sequence reads: CASSDAGNTQYF. The CDR3 region has the DNA TGCGCCAGCAGTGACGCGGGAAATACGCAGTATTTT.

V gene TRBV15 combines with J gene TRBJ1-6; D remains unclear. Germline CDR1 LNHNV, CDR2 YYDKDF (reference sequence). This CDR3 region has 14 residues. V was trimmed by 3 bases and J by 6 bases, leaving 9 bases between them. CDR3: CATSRRAFNSPLHF. The CDR3 nucleotides read TGTGCCACCAGCAGGCGGGCCTTTAATTCACCCCTCCACTTT.

This sequence joins TRBV6-6 and TRBJ2-5; 9 bases map to TRBD2. This CDR3 region has 15 residues. V lost 2 bases to trimming and J lost 9 bases; unmatched junction nucleotides: 10. CDR1 and CDR2 from the germline V gene are MNHNY and SVGAGI (reference sequence). CDR3 region: CASSYLAGLRGAQYF. The CDR3 nucleotides read TGTGCCAGCAGTTACCTAGCGGGGCTTAGGGGGGCCCAGTACTTC.

V and J are TRBV5-1 and TRBJ1-1, with 7 bases fitting TRBD1. With V trimmed by 0 bases and J by 4 bases, 3 bases remained unmatched. Germline CDR1 reads SGHRS; CDR2 reads YFSETQ. CDR3 length: 14 amino acids. CDR3 nucleotides: TGCGCCAGCAGCTTGGAGGGGGCGAGCACTGAAGCTTTCTTT. The encoded protein is CASSLEGASTEAFF. Filled out from reference TRBV5-1 and TRBJ1-1, the complete variable domain reads KAGVTQTPRYLIKTRGQQVTLSCSPISGHRSVSWYQQTPGQGLQFLFEYFSETQRNKGNFPGRFSGRQFSNSRSEMNVSTLELGDSALYLCASSLEGASTEAFFGQGTRLTVV.

This rearrangement joins TRBV10-1 to TRBJ2-1; D is possibly TRBD2 (6 bases). Per germline, CDR1 WNHNN and CDR2 SYGVQD (reference sequence). Trimming stripped 2 bases from V and 14 bases from J, with 13 bases between. The CDR3 length is 12 residues. The chain's CDR3 is CASSENGPGEFF. The CDR3 nucleotides read TGCGCCAGCAGTGAGAACGGCCCGGGGGAGTTCTTC.

V is TRBV18 and J is TRBJ2-1, with D tentatively TRBD2 (6 bases). The CDR3 totals 14 residues. Trimming pared 0 bases from V and 8 bases from J, leaving 11 bases between. CDR1 is KGHSH, CDR2 LQKENI, per germline. The CDR3 is CASSPPGSRDEQFF. The CDR3 DNA sequence: TGTGCCAGCTCACCACCCGGGAGCAGGGATGAGCAGTTCTTC.

The chain is built from TRBV19 and TRBJ2-5, with TRBD1 as a possible D gene (7 bases). V was trimmed by 4 bases and J by 5 bases, leaving 14 bases between them. CDR1 and CDR2 from the germline V gene are LNHDA and SQIVND (reference sequence). The CDR3 totals 14 residues. The CDR3 region is CASSSRGRFETQYF. The CDR3 nucleotides read TGTGCCAGTAGTAGCAGGGGGAGGTTTGAGACCCAGTACTTC.

A few counts support this clone. Here the CDR3 reads CASYVDSTDTQYF. The CDR3 DNA follows: TGTGCCAGCTATGTTGATAGCACAGATACGCAGTATTTT. The chain has TRBV2 and TRBJ2-3, with D hard to call. From germline, CDR1 is SNHLY and CDR2 FYNNEI. The length of the CDR3 is 13 residues. V was cut by 8 bases and J by 0 bases, with 9 bases left in between.

This clone was found once. In nucleotides, the CDR3 is TGTGCCAGCAGCAAAGGAGGGACTGGGGCCAACGTCCTGACTTTC. It specifies CASSKGGTGANVLTF. V gene TRBV21-1 combines with J gene TRBJ2-6; the DNA was not compared with TRBD2, the D call given in the table. TRBV21-1 counts as a pseudogene. This CDR3 is 15 amino acids long.

This chain joins TRBV6-5 and TRBJ1-2; unclear D gene. Germline CDR1 MNHEY, CDR2 SVGAGI. V lost 1 base and J 6 bases, leaving 9 bases between the germline ends. The CDR3 covers 13 residues. Written as DNA, the CDR3 is TGTGCCAGCAGTTACTTGAAGACGGATGGCTACACCTTC. Its translation is CASSYLKTDGYTF.

The chain joins TRBV30 to TRBJ1-5, with TRBD1 as a possible D gene (6 bases). V was pared by 2 bases and J by 2 bases, with 10 bases between. CDR3 length: 14 residues. CDR1 is GTSNPN, CDR2 SVGIG, per germline (reference sequence). The CDR3 reads CAWSHRVGNQPQHF. Written as DNA, the CDR3 is TGTGCCTGGAGTCACAGGGTTGGCAATCAGCCCCAGCATTTT. Supplemented by reference TRBV30 and TRBJ1-5, the full variable domain reads SQTIHQWPATLVQPVGSPLSLECTVEGTSNPNLYWYRQAAGRGLQLLFYSVGIGQISSEVPQNLSASRPQDRQFILSSKKLLLSDSGFYLCAWSHRVGNQPQHFGDGTRLSIL.

As regards this clone: The junction and the germline gene differ at one end; a read error may be behind it. The rearrangement links TRBV7-2 to TRBJ2-1; possibly TRBD2 for D (6 bases). The CDR3 extends over 17 amino acids. Germline assignment: CDR1 SGHTA and CDR2 FQGNSA. This CDR3 reads CASSLAGRLVKGELGLF. The DNA for the CDR3 is TGTGCCAGCAGCTTAGCGGGTAGACTAGTAAAAGGGGAACTCGGGCTCTTC. Drawing the rest from reference TRBV7-2 and TRBJ2-1, the complete variable domain is GAGVSQSPSNKVTEKGKDVELRCDPISGHTALYWYRQSLGQGLEFLIYFQGNSAPDKSGLPSDRFSAERTGGSVSTLTIQRTQQEDSAVYLCASSLAGRLVKGELGLFGPGTRLTVL.